These 18 T cell receptor beta chains share one sample of origin, sequenced in a study of blood T cell repertoires in COVID-19. Profiled with immunoSEQ multiplex PCR; TCRdb holds only in-frame clones, not every one. The sample yields 65,000 to 95,000 clones, roughly nine tenths seen once. Specimen: peripheral blood. Receptor source: a man over 45 with COVID-19, enrolled during active disease.

The J gene is TRBJ2-7, the V gene TRBV14; TRBD2 matches at 9 bases. CDR1 SGHDN and CDR2 FVKESK come from the germline V gene. V shed 3 bases, J shed 6 bases, and the junction held 3 bases outside the gene matches. The CDR3 consists of 13 residues. The CDR3 reads CASSQGLAGEQYF. The CDR3 DNA is TGTGCCAGCAGCCAGGGACTAGCAGGCGAGCAGTACTTC.

This clone has a single count. The CDR3 reads CASSILDGTDTQYF. The CDR3 region has the DNA TGTGCCAGTAGTATCCTAGATGGCACAGATACGCAGTATTTT. This chain links TRBV19 with TRBJ2-3; D is uncertain. Germline V gene data show CDR1 as LNHDA and CDR2 as SQIVND (reference sequence). The CDR3 contains 14 residues. V dropped 3 bases and J dropped 1 base, with 8 bases sitting between them.

The chain combines TRBV28 with TRBJ2-7; D is possibly TRBD2 (6 bases). Germline lookup yields CDR1 MDHEN and CDR2 SYDVKM. V lost 5 bases and J lost 2, with 16 bases in between. The CDR3 runs to 15 residues. CDR3 coding DNA: TGTGCCAGCAGTAGCCCGGGGGTACGGACCTACGAGCAGTACTTC. This translates into CASSSPGVRTYEQYF. Based on the CDR3 plus reference TRBV28 and TRBJ2-7, the full variable domain is DVKVTQSSRYLVKRTGEKVFLECVQDMDHENMFWYRQDPGLGLRLIYFSYDVKMKEKGDIPEGYSVSREKKERFSLILESASTNQTSMYLCASSSPGVRTYEQYFGPGTRLTVT.

The J gene is TRBJ2-2, the V gene TRBV7-3; 7 bases match TRBD1. Germline CDR1 reads SGHTA; CDR2 reads FQGTGA. With V trimmed by 8 bases and J by 4 bases, 7 bases remained unmatched. The CDR3 is 14 residues long. The CDR3 here is CASRKGQLTGELFF. In nucleotides, the CDR3 is TGTGCCAGCCGAAAGGGACAGCTCACCGGGGAGCTGTTTTTT.

The rearrangement uses TRBV30 and TRBJ1-4; 7 bases map to TRBD1. Trimming took 4 bases from V and 8 from J; bases not matched to a gene: 16. In germline, CDR1 is GTSNPN, CDR2 SVGIG (reference sequence). The CDR3 has 16 residues. The CDR3 nucleotides are TGTGCCTGGAAACGACAGGGAATCTCGGGGCACGAAAAACTGTTTTTT. This translates into CAWKRQGISGHEKLFF. The full variable domain, rest sourced from reference TRBV30 and TRBJ1-4, is SQTIHQWPATLVQPVGSPLSLECTVEGTSNPNLYWYRQAAGRGLQLLFYSVGIGQISSEVPQNLSASRPQDRQFILSSKKLLLSDSGFYLCAWKRQGISGHEKLFFGSGTQLSVL.

V usage is TRBV15 and J usage is TRBJ2-1; 10 nucleotides match TRBD1. Germline CDR1 is LNHNV and CDR2 is YYDKDF (reference sequence). Trimming removed 6 bases from V and 1 base from J; junction bases left unmatched: 9. CDR3 size: 17 residues. The CDR3 region is CATRGQGTGGSYNEQFF. CDR3 nucleotide sequence: TGTGCCACCAGGGGACAGGGGACCGGAGGGTCCTACAATGAGCAGTTCTTC.

This chain uses TRBV5-4 with TRBJ2-1; 12 positions agree with TRBD2. The CDR3 covers 15 residues. Looked up from germline, CDR1 is SGHNT and CDR2 is YYREEE (reference sequence). The V segment lost 3 bases and the J segment 7 bases; nucleotides outside the gene matches: 5. Here the CDR3 reads CASSSTSGSSNEQFF. CDR3 sequence (DNA): TGTGCCAGCAGCTCGACTAGCGGGAGTTCTAATGAGCAGTTCTTC.

The chain couples TRBV18 to TRBJ2-7, with 8 nucleotides matching TRBD1. CDR1 is KGHSH and CDR2 is LQKENI in the germline V gene. This CDR3 comprises 14 residues. Trimming removed 3 bases from V and 3 bases from J; junction bases left unmatched: 4. CDR3 region: CASSPRTGIYEQYF. The DNA of the CDR3 is TGTGCCAGCTCACCCCGGACAGGGATCTACGAGCAGTACTTC.

The chain combines TRBV2 with TRBJ2-1; the D gene is possibly TRBD1 (6 bases). The length of the CDR3 is 14 residues. Germline CDR1 and CDR2: SNHLY and FYNNEI. V was shortened by 3 bases and J by 5 bases, with 11 bases between the two germline ends. The DNA of the CDR3 is TGTGCCAGCAGTGATATTCAGGGGAACAATGAGCAGTTCTTC. Residues: CASSDIQGNNEQFF.

The chain carries TRBV5-4 and TRBJ2-1; TRBD2 might be the D (5 bases). The CDR3 covers 16 residues. Trimming pared 3 bases from V and 0 bases from J, leaving 13 bases between. Looked up from germline, CDR1 is SGHNT and CDR2 is YYREEE (reference sequence). CDR3 coding DNA: TGTGCCAGCAGCTGGGCGCGGGCTGGCTCCTACAATGAGCAGTTCTTC. Encoded protein: CASSWARAGSYNEQFF.

The chain is built from TRBV25-1 and TRBJ1-2; TRBD1 matches 9 bases. This CDR3 contains 15 residues. The V and J ends lost 3 bases and 6 bases, in that order; junction bases with no gene match: 8. Germline CDR1 is MGHDK and CDR2 is SYGVNS. CDR3 residues: CASSDPTQGADGYTF. The DNA of the CDR3 is TGTGCCAGCAGTGATCCCACACAGGGGGCGGATGGCTACACCTTC.

This rearrangement joins TRBV6-5 to TRBJ2-7, with D uncertain. The CDR3 is 13 amino acids. Germline V gene data show CDR1 as MNHEY and CDR2 as SVGAGI. The V end lost 6 bases, the J end lost 2 bases, and 11 bases lay between the germline ends. The CDR3 here is CASSVAYTYEQYV. CDR3 sequence (DNA): TGTGCCAGCAGCGTAGCATACACCTACGAGCAGTACGTC.

This rearrangement joins TRBV7-9 to TRBJ2-7; 9 bases align to TRBD1. Germline V gene lookup returns CDR1 SEHNR and CDR2 FQNEAQ (reference sequence). This CDR3 contains 15 residues. J was trimmed by 6 bases and V by 5 bases; bases with no gene match: 11. For the CDR3, the DNA is TGTGCCAGCAGCCGGGGACAGGGCTTCATTGTCGAGCAGTACGTC. Protein: CASSRGQGFIVEQYV.

The chain is built from TRBV6-2 or TRBV6-3 and TRBJ2-5, with TRBD2 matching 11 bases. The V gene end was trimmed by 5 bases and the J gene end by 2 bases; junction bases not matched to a gene: 4. Germline loops: CDR1 MNHEY, CDR2 SVGEGT. CDR3 length: 15 amino acids. In DNA, the CDR3 is TGTGCCAGCAGTCCCTGGACTAGCGGGCAAGAGACCCAGTACTTC. This translates into CASSPWTSGQETQYF.

The CDR3 reads CATKGAGVDEQFF. CDR3 sequence (DNA): TGTGCCACCAAAGGAGCGGGGGTAGATGAGCAGTTCTTC. This sequence joins TRBV24-1 and TRBJ2-1, with 8 positions matching TRBD2. This CDR3 has 13 amino acids. Germline values: CDR1 KGHDR, CDR2 SFDVKD. V lost 8 bases and J lost 8; bases outside the gene matches: 7.

The V gene is TRBV5-6, the J gene TRBJ2-5; D is perhaps TRBD2 (7 bases). The CDR3 is 17 residues long. Per germline, CDR1 SGHDT and CDR2 YYEEEE. Between the trimmed V and J ends, which lost 4 bases and 1 base, there was a span of 20 bases. The CDR3 loop is CASSPWGGGTIQETQYF. The CDR3 nucleotides are TGTGCCAGCAGCCCTTGGGGGGGCGGGACCATCCAAGAGACCCAGTACTTC.

The chain combines TRBV6-5 with TRBJ2-7, with no clear D. V was pared by 6 bases and J by 0 bases, with 12 bases between. Germline V gives CDR1 MNHEY, CDR2 SVGAGI. The CDR3 is 14 amino acids. The CDR3 DNA sequence: TGTGCCAGCAGGTCCACAGTGAGCTCCTACGAGCAGTACTTC. Residues: CASRSTVSSYEQYF.

This clone was seen only once. The chain joins TRBV3-1 (or the pseudogene TRBV3-2) to TRBJ1-2, with D possibly TRBD1 on 6 matching bases. The germline gives CDR1 LGHDT, CDR2 YNNKEL (reference sequence). Trimming removed 1 base at V and 7 bases at J, with 16 bases between. The CDR3 extends over 15 amino acids. CDR3 region: CASSQVSRGGSGYTF. The CDR3, as DNA: TGTGCCAGCAGCCAAGTTAGCAGGGGTGGAAGTGGCTACACCTTC.